These T cell receptor beta chains were read from a single sample in a study of blood T cell repertoires in COVID-19. Assay: immunoSEQ multiplex PCR; the TCRdb copy retains only in-frame clones and omits some. The sample yields 200,000 to 250,000 clones, approximately 80% seen once. Material for sequencing was PBMCs or T cells enriched from blood (not recorded which). The receptor set was obtained from a man aged 35 to 55 who had recovered from COVID-19. The conserved cysteine and the conserved F or W are not part of the CDR3 here.

j_gene: TRBJ2-5; v_gene: TRBV5-1; CDR3aa: ASSPGILAEETQY
j_gene: TRBJ1-1; v_gene: TRBV5-1; CDR3aa: ASSLKTQSEAF
j_gene: TRBJ1-1; v_gene: TRBV5-1; CDR3aa: ASSLDGASEAF
j_gene: TRBJ1-6; v_gene: TRBV7-2; CDR3aa: ASSPGVGGSSPLH
j_gene: TRBJ2-1; v_gene: TRBV12-5; CDR3aa: ASGLGGYNEQF
j_gene: TRBJ2-1; v_gene: TRBV6-6; CDR3aa: ASRPTGGDEQF
j_gene: TRBJ1-5; v_gene: TRBV19; CDR3aa: ASSTPGTGDQPQH
j_gene: TRBJ1-2; v_gene: TRBV5-1; CDR3aa: ASSSGQGATRYT
j_gene: TRBJ1-1; v_gene: TRBV7-2; CDR3aa: ASSFRNTEAF
j_gene: TRBJ1-1; v_gene: TRBV3-1/TRBV3-2; CDR3aa: ASSHFQGPKRDTEAF
j_gene: TRBJ2-5; v_gene: TRBV5-4; CDR3aa: ASSPGGGVQETQY
j_gene: TRBJ1-2; v_gene: TRBV25-1; CDR3aa: ASKDRDYGYT
j_gene: TRBJ1-2; v_gene: TRBV11-2; CDR3aa: ASSRDGGNYGYT
j_gene: TRBJ1-5; v_gene: TRBV4-3; CDR3aa: ASSQERRQPQH
j_gene: TRBJ2-1; v_gene: TRBV10-1; CDR3aa: ASSEWQGLWNEQF
j_gene: TRBJ1-6; v_gene: TRBV28; CDR3aa: ASWGADSPLH
j_gene: TRBJ2-1; v_gene: TRBV2; CDR3aa: ASSLTGPVYNEQF
j_gene: TRBJ1-1; v_gene: TRBV30; CDR3aa: AWSVRGNTEAF
j_gene: TRBJ2-5; v_gene: TRBV7-2; CDR3aa: ASSLRLAGVETQY
j_gene: TRBJ2-5; v_gene: TRBV7-2; CDR3aa: ASSQPGLAGRSDQY
j_gene: TRBJ2-5; v_gene: TRBV28; CDR3aa: ASSLLLASGAGQETQY
j_gene: TRBJ2-7; v_gene: TRBV27; CDR3aa: ASSSGQGTYEQY
j_gene: TRBJ1-4; v_gene: TRBV3-1/TRBV3-2; CDR3aa: ASSPHRTAHNEKLF
j_gene: TRBJ1-1; v_gene: TRBV7-6; CDR3aa: ASSPRTGVLNTEAF
j_gene: TRBJ1-5; v_gene: TRBV30; CDR3aa: AWSVRVGTLLH
j_gene: TRBJ1-3; v_gene: TRBV27; CDR3aa: ASSPDSQGRNTIY
j_gene: TRBJ2-1; v_gene: TRBV7-2; CDR3aa: ASSLVTLAARDEQF
j_gene: TRBJ2-3; v_gene: TRBV9; CDR3aa: ASSRPGGTDTQY
j_gene: TRBJ2-3; v_gene: TRBV25-1; CDR3aa: ASSDASVETDTQY
j_gene: TRBJ1-3; v_gene: TRBV28; CDR3aa: ASSTPSGNTIY
j_gene: TRBJ2-7; v_gene: TRBV28; CDR3aa: ASSFTSVGEQY
j_gene: TRBJ1-6; v_gene: TRBV2; CDR3aa: ASSEVRTVYSPLH
j_gene: TRBJ1-1; v_gene: TRBV5-1; CDR3aa: ASSFGTANTEAF
j_gene: TRBJ1-2; v_gene: TRBV20-1; CDR3aa: SARNRAGYT
j_gene: TRBJ2-5; v_gene: TRBV9; CDR3aa: ASSVEGFKGDTQY
j_gene: TRBJ2-1; v_gene: TRBV28; CDR3aa: ASTTSGGYNEQF
j_gene: TRBJ2-7; v_gene: TRBV5-1; CDR3aa: ASSQGHRQY
j_gene: TRBJ2-7; v_gene: TRBV5-1; CDR3aa: ASSTGTGEVKQY
j_gene: TRBJ1-6; v_gene: TRBV4-2; CDR3aa: ASSQDRGSPLH
j_gene: TRBJ1-5; v_gene: TRBV7-6; CDR3aa: ASSLETGNQPQH
j_gene: TRBJ1-1; v_gene: TRBV5-1; CDR3aa: ASSLVKDSKNTEAF
j_gene: TRBJ2-7; v_gene: TRBV3-1/TRBV3-2; CDR3aa: ASSPPSGGGSEQY